This T cell receptor (beta chain) was identified during a study of OX40 agonist ivuxolimab in advanced cancers. The CDR3 contains 16 residues. V was pared by 5 bases and J by 5 bases, with 5 bases of the junction left unmatched. Germline V CDR1 and CDR2: MNHEY, SMNVEV (reference sequence). Clones were sequenced by immunoSEQ multiplex PCR, and TCRdb holds only the in-frame ones, with some missing. The table lists about 74,000 clones, roughly 82% of them singletons. This clone showed up just a few times. The genes are TRBV27 and TRBJ2-5; 16 positions agree with TRBD2. This specimen consisted of CD4+ or CD8+ T cells sorted from blood, obtained in a trial of the OX40 agonist ivuxolimab. This clonotype was obtained from an adult with an advanced solid tumor such as melanoma, head and neck, liver or kidney cancer. The CDR3 reads CASSPGTSGREETQYF. The CDR3 coding sequence is TGTGCCAGCAGTCCCGGGACTAGCGGGAGGGAGGAGACCCAGTACTTC.